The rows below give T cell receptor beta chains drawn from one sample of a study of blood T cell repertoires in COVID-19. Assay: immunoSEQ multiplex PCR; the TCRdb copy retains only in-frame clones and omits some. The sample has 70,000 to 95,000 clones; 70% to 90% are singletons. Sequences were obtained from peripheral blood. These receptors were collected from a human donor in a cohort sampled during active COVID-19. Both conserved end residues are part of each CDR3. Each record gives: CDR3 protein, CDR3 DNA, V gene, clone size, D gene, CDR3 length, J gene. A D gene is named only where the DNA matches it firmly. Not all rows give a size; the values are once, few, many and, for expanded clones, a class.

cdr3_aa: CASEAGTDYGYTF; cdr3_nt: TGTGCCAGTGAGGCCGGGACAGACTATGGCTACACCTTC; v_call: TRBV28; clone_size: -; d_call: TRBD1; cdr3_length: 13; j_call: TRBJ1-2
cdr3_aa: CASSPRARSEKLFF; cdr3_nt: TGTGCCAGCTCACCCAGGGCAAGGAGTGAAAAACTGTTTTTT; v_call: TRBV18; clone_size: -; d_call: -; cdr3_length: 14; j_call: TRBJ1-4
cdr3_aa: CASSFGGGYEQYF; cdr3_nt: TGTGCCAGCAGCTTTGGCGGGGGTTACGAGCAGTACTTC; v_call: TRBV7-2; clone_size: -; d_call: TRBD2; cdr3_length: 13; j_call: TRBJ2-7
cdr3_aa: CASSLVTYEQYF; cdr3_nt: TGTGCCAGCAGCTTAGTCACCTACGAGCAGTACTTC; v_call: TRBV7-2; clone_size: -; d_call: -; cdr3_length: 12; j_call: TRBJ2-7
cdr3_aa: CAWIEALGQNYGYTF; cdr3_nt: TGTGCCTGGATTGAGGCTTTGGGACAGAACTATGGCTACACCTTC; v_call: TRBV30; clone_size: -; d_call: TRBD1; cdr3_length: 15; j_call: TRBJ1-2
cdr3_aa: CASGLVPGKYGYTF; cdr3_nt: TGTGCTAGTGGTTTGGTACCAGGAAAATATGGCTACACCTTC; v_call: TRBV12-5; clone_size: -; d_call: -; cdr3_length: 14; j_call: TRBJ1-2
cdr3_aa: CASSQVGYEQFF; cdr3_nt: TGTGCCAGCAGCCAAGTCGGGTATGAGCAGTTCTTC; v_call: TRBV3-1/TRBV3-2; clone_size: -; d_call: -; cdr3_length: 12; j_call: TRBJ2-1
cdr3_aa: CASRAQTGTNTGELFF; cdr3_nt: TGTGCCAGCAGGGCTCAGACAGGGACGAACACCGGGGAGCTGTTTTTT; v_call: TRBV2; clone_size: -; d_call: TRBD1; cdr3_length: 16; j_call: TRBJ2-2
cdr3_aa: CASSSGGQETQYF; cdr3_nt: TGTGCCAGCAGCTCGGGGGGGCAAGAGACCCAGTACTTC; v_call: TRBV12-3/TRBV12-4; clone_size: -; d_call: TRBD2; cdr3_length: 13; j_call: TRBJ2-5
cdr3_aa: CASSERGNTEAFF; cdr3_nt: TGTGCCAGCAGTGAACGGGGGAACACTGAAGCTTTCTTT; v_call: TRBV6-1; clone_size: -; d_call: -; cdr3_length: 13; j_call: TRBJ1-1
cdr3_aa: CAWSVAGGYNEQFF; cdr3_nt: TGTGCCTGGAGTGTAGCGGGAGGCTACAATGAGCAGTTCTTC; v_call: TRBV30; clone_size: -; d_call: TRBD2; cdr3_length: 14; j_call: TRBJ2-1
cdr3_aa: CASSRQGSGNTIYF; cdr3_nt: TGTGCCAGCAGTCGACAGGGTTCTGGAAACACCATATATTTT; v_call: TRBV3-1/TRBV3-2; clone_size: -; d_call: TRBD1; cdr3_length: 14; j_call: TRBJ1-3
cdr3_aa: CASSFRGSGVPYEQYF; cdr3_nt: TGTGCCAGCAGCTTCCGTGGTAGCGGGGTCCCCTACGAGCAGTACTTC; v_call: TRBV5-4; clone_size: -; d_call: TRBD2; cdr3_length: 16; j_call: TRBJ2-7
cdr3_aa: CASSFLARGPGGGGYTF; cdr3_nt: TGTGCCAGCAGTTTTCTGGCCCGGGGCCCGGGGGGCGGTGGCTACACCTTC; v_call: TRBV28; clone_size: -; d_call: -; cdr3_length: 17; j_call: TRBJ1-2
cdr3_aa: CASSELFGGNEQFF; cdr3_nt: TGTGCCAGCAGTGAACTGTTTGGAGGGAATGAGCAGTTCTTC; v_call: TRBV2; clone_size: once; d_call: -; cdr3_length: 14; j_call: TRBJ2-1
cdr3_aa: CASSILGTGAYEQYF; cdr3_nt: TGTGCCAGTAGTATACTCGGGACAGGGGCCTACGAGCAGTACTTC; v_call: TRBV19; clone_size: -; d_call: TRBD1; cdr3_length: 15; j_call: TRBJ2-7
cdr3_aa: CASSQGRDRVHQPQHF; cdr3_nt: TGTGCCAGCAGCCAAGGCAGGGACAGGGTGCATCAGCCCCAGCATTTT; v_call: TRBV3-1/TRBV3-2; clone_size: -; d_call: TRBD1; cdr3_length: 16; j_call: TRBJ1-5
cdr3_aa: CASSFSSGGAGANVLTF; cdr3_nt: TGTGCCAGCAGTTTTTCTAGCGGGGGGGCTGGGGCCAACGTCCTGACTTTC; v_call: TRBV27; clone_size: few; d_call: TRBD2; cdr3_length: 17; j_call: TRBJ2-6
cdr3_aa: CASSGRGGTYEQYF; cdr3_nt: TGTGCCAGCAGCGGTCGCGGCGGCACCTACGAGCAGTACTTC; v_call: TRBV5-4; clone_size: -; d_call: -; cdr3_length: 14; j_call: TRBJ2-7
cdr3_aa: CASSKPGVEAFF; cdr3_nt: TGTGCCAGCAGCAAACCGGGGGTTGAAGCTTTCTTT; v_call: TRBV5-4; clone_size: -; d_call: -; cdr3_length: 12; j_call: TRBJ1-1
cdr3_aa: CASSLFPSSGNTIYF; cdr3_nt: TGTGCCAGCAGCTTATTTCCGAGCTCTGGAAACACCATATATTTT; v_call: TRBV11-2; clone_size: -; d_call: -; cdr3_length: 15; j_call: TRBJ1-3
cdr3_aa: CASSLNRGGETQYF; cdr3_nt: TGTGCCAGCAGCTTGAATCGGGGGGGAGAGACCCAGTACTTC; v_call: TRBV7-2; clone_size: -; d_call: TRBD2; cdr3_length: 14; j_call: TRBJ2-5
cdr3_aa: CASSQDPLDTNTIYF; cdr3_nt: TGCGCCAGCAGCCAAGATCCATTAGATACAAACACCATATATTTT; v_call: TRBV4-3; clone_size: -; d_call: -; cdr3_length: 15; j_call: TRBJ1-3
cdr3_aa: CASSVGTDNYGYTF; cdr3_nt: TGCGCCAGCAGCGTTGGGACAGATAACTATGGCTACACCTTC; v_call: TRBV5-1; clone_size: few; d_call: TRBD1; cdr3_length: 14; j_call: TRBJ1-2
cdr3_aa: CASSYSGTERKTSYNEQFF; cdr3_nt: TGTGCCAGCAGTTATTCGGGGACAGAGCGTAAGACCTCCTACAATGAGCAGTTCTTC; v_call: TRBV6-2/TRBV6-3; clone_size: -; d_call: TRBD1; cdr3_length: 19; j_call: TRBJ2-1
cdr3_aa: CASSLGGGETQYF; cdr3_nt: TGCGCCAGCAGCTTGGGCGGTGGGGAGACCCAGTACTTC; v_call: TRBV5-1; clone_size: -; d_call: -; cdr3_length: 13; j_call: TRBJ2-5
cdr3_aa: CASSQGRQTRSYEQYF; cdr3_nt: TGTGCCAGCAGCCAAGGTAGACAGACTCGCTCCTACGAGCAGTACTTC; v_call: TRBV14; clone_size: -; d_call: -; cdr3_length: 16; j_call: TRBJ2-7
cdr3_aa: CASSPPSLYGYTF; cdr3_nt: TGTGCCAGCAGTCCTCCGAGTCTCTATGGCTACACCTTC; v_call: TRBV28; clone_size: -; d_call: -; cdr3_length: 13; j_call: TRBJ1-2
cdr3_aa: CASSQESGVSYNEQFF; cdr3_nt: TGCGCCAGCAGCCAAGAGTCCGGAGTCTCCTACAATGAGCAGTTCTTC; v_call: TRBV4-1; clone_size: -; d_call: -; cdr3_length: 16; j_call: TRBJ2-1
cdr3_aa: CASRLIGLPYEQYF; cdr3_nt: TGTGCCAGCAGACTAATCGGACTGCCCTACGAGCAGTACTTC; v_call: TRBV6-7; clone_size: once; d_call: -; cdr3_length: 14; j_call: TRBJ2-7
cdr3_aa: CASSSQGAGNTEAFF; cdr3_nt: TGTGCCAGCAGCAGTCAGGGGGCGGGCAACACTGAAGCTTTCTTT; v_call: TRBV28; clone_size: -; d_call: TRBD1; cdr3_length: 15; j_call: TRBJ1-1
cdr3_aa: CASSSLLTDTQYF; cdr3_nt: TGTGCCAGCAGTTCGCTACTCACAGATACGCAGTATTTT; v_call: TRBV27; clone_size: -; d_call: -; cdr3_length: 13; j_call: TRBJ2-3
cdr3_aa: CASRPQGYTGELFF; cdr3_nt: TGCGCCAGCAGGCCCCAGGGGTACACCGGGGAGCTGTTTTTT; v_call: TRBV5-1; clone_size: -; d_call: -; cdr3_length: 14; j_call: TRBJ2-2
cdr3_aa: CASSLHRGNEQFF; cdr3_nt: TGTGCCAGCAGCCTGCACAGGGGCAATGAGCAGTTCTTC; v_call: TRBV13; clone_size: -; d_call: TRBD1; cdr3_length: 13; j_call: TRBJ2-1
cdr3_aa: CASIYQAPGQGAGELFF; cdr3_nt: TGTGCCAGCATCTACCAGGCACCAGGACAGGGGGCCGGGGAGCTGTTTTTT; v_call: TRBV9; clone_size: few; d_call: TRBD1; cdr3_length: 17; j_call: TRBJ2-2
cdr3_aa: CASSQIQLAGITGELFF; cdr3_nt: TGTGCCAGCAGTCAAATACAACTAGCGGGGATTACCGGGGAGCTGTTTTTT; v_call: TRBV6-6; clone_size: -; d_call: TRBD2; cdr3_length: 17; j_call: TRBJ2-2
cdr3_aa: CASSFWEEQFF; cdr3_nt: TGTGCCAGCAGCTTTTGGGAGGAGCAGTTCTTC; v_call: TRBV5-4; clone_size: -; d_call: -; cdr3_length: 11; j_call: TRBJ2-1
cdr3_aa: CASGDRRYGYTF; cdr3_nt: TGTGCCAGCGGGGACAGGCGCTATGGCTACACCTTC; v_call: TRBV7-3; clone_size: -; d_call: TRBD1; cdr3_length: 12; j_call: TRBJ1-2
cdr3_aa: CASSQGTSGDNEQFF; cdr3_nt: TGCGCCAGCAGCCAAGGGACTAGCGGGGACAATGAGCAGTTCTTC; v_call: TRBV5-1; clone_size: -; d_call: TRBD2; cdr3_length: 15; j_call: TRBJ2-1
cdr3_aa: CAWSIMGQAHRYTYTQYF; cdr3_nt: TGTGCCTGGTCCATTATGGGACAGGCGCACAGATACACCTATACGCAGTATTTT; v_call: TRBV30; clone_size: -; d_call: TRBD1; cdr3_length: 18; j_call: TRBJ2-3
cdr3_aa: CASSHAGDATNEKLFF; cdr3_nt: TGCGCCAGCAGCCATGCAGGGGACGCAACTAATGAAAAACTGTTTTTT; v_call: TRBV4-1; clone_size: -; d_call: -; cdr3_length: 16; j_call: TRBJ1-4
cdr3_aa: CASSPGEDQYQETQYF; cdr3_nt: TGTGCCAGCAGCCCCGGGGAGGATCAGTACCAAGAGACCCAGTACTTC; v_call: TRBV9; clone_size: -; d_call: -; cdr3_length: 16; j_call: TRBJ2-5
cdr3_aa: CASSDRGRRDIQYF; cdr3_nt: TGTGCCAGTAGTGACAGGGGGCGTAGAGACATTCAGTACTTC; v_call: TRBV19; clone_size: -; d_call: TRBD1; cdr3_length: 14; j_call: TRBJ2-4
cdr3_aa: CASRLRDRGTDTQYF; cdr3_nt: TGTGCCAGCAGACTTCGGGACAGAGGCACAGATACGCAGTATTTT; v_call: TRBV6-5; clone_size: -; d_call: TRBD1; cdr3_length: 15; j_call: TRBJ2-3
cdr3_aa: CASSPNGQGSYEQYF; cdr3_nt: TGTGCCAGCTCACCAAACGGACAGGGCTCCTACGAGCAGTACTTC; v_call: TRBV18; clone_size: -; d_call: TRBD1; cdr3_length: 15; j_call: TRBJ2-7
cdr3_aa: CASSPSAGGNGYTF; cdr3_nt: TGTGCCAGCTCACCATCGGCAGGGGGCAATGGCTACACCTTC; v_call: TRBV18; clone_size: -; d_call: TRBD1; cdr3_length: 14; j_call: TRBJ1-2
cdr3_aa: CASRPGQGANTGELFF; cdr3_nt: TGTGCCAGTAGACCGGGACAGGGGGCGAACACCGGGGAGCTGTTTTTT; v_call: TRBV19; clone_size: -; d_call: TRBD1; cdr3_length: 16; j_call: TRBJ2-2
cdr3_aa: CAIKEGVGGYTF; cdr3_nt: TGTGCCATCAAGGAGGGAGTAGGTGGCTACACCTTC; v_call: TRBV10-3; clone_size: -; d_call: -; cdr3_length: 12; j_call: TRBJ1-2
cdr3_aa: CATEAASSGANVLTF; cdr3_nt: TGTGCCACCGAGGCAGCAAGCTCTGGGGCCAACGTCCTGACTTTC; v_call: TRBV15; clone_size: -; d_call: -; cdr3_length: 15; j_call: TRBJ2-6
cdr3_aa: CASSFGRGGEKLFF; cdr3_nt: TGCGCCAGCAGCTTTGGAAGGGGGGGTGAAAAACTGTTTTTT; v_call: TRBV5-1; clone_size: few; d_call: -; cdr3_length: 14; j_call: TRBJ1-4
cdr3_aa: CASSPQGSSYNSPLHF; cdr3_nt: TGTGCCAGCTCACCCCAGGGTAGCTCCTATAATTCACCCCTCCACTTT; v_call: TRBV18; clone_size: -; d_call: -; cdr3_length: 16; j_call: TRBJ1-6
cdr3_aa: CASSRDRAYEQYF; cdr3_nt: TGTGCCAGCAGCCGAGACAGGGCTTACGAGCAGTACTTC; v_call: TRBV7-8; clone_size: -; d_call: TRBD1; cdr3_length: 13; j_call: TRBJ2-7
cdr3_aa: CASRHTGGGYEQYF; cdr3_nt: TGTGCCAGCAGACATACAGGGGGCGGATACGAGCAGTACTTC; v_call: TRBV28; clone_size: few; d_call: TRBD1; cdr3_length: 14; j_call: TRBJ2-7
cdr3_aa: CASSVATGQAYNEQFF; cdr3_nt: TGTGCCAGCAGCGTAGCCACCGGACAGGCCTACAATGAGCAGTTCTTC; v_call: TRBV9; clone_size: -; d_call: TRBD1; cdr3_length: 16; j_call: TRBJ2-1
cdr3_aa: CASSLGGSSNQPQHF; cdr3_nt: TGTGCCAGCAGCTTGGGAGGGTCTAGCAATCAGCCCCAGCATTTT; v_call: TRBV7-3; clone_size: few; d_call: -; cdr3_length: 15; j_call: TRBJ1-5
cdr3_aa: CASSHSLYGYTF; cdr3_nt: TGTGCCAGCAGCCACAGTCTCTATGGCTACACCTTC; v_call: TRBV6-5; clone_size: -; d_call: -; cdr3_length: 12; j_call: TRBJ1-2
cdr3_aa: CAIREGLADYEQYF; cdr3_nt: TGTGCCATCAGGGAAGGGCTAGCGGATTACGAGCAGTACTTC; v_call: TRBV10-3; clone_size: -; d_call: TRBD2; cdr3_length: 14; j_call: TRBJ2-7